The entry that follows covers one T cell receptor (beta chain) sequence. As yet, its antigen is unknown. Germline-derived CDR1 and CDR2 are SGHNT and YENEEA. This CDR3 contains 13 residues. Trimming removed 9 bases from V and 2 bases from J, with 14 bases in between. The data are from a study of T cell responses to AZD1222 COVID-19 vaccine. General study results and limits: None of the repertoires were sampled until the peak T cell response had passed.

Some clones are missing from TCRdb's copy, which holds only in-frame ones; the method was immunoSEQ multiplex PCR. The sample lists approximately 73,000 clones, about 82% occurring once. V gene TRBV11-3 combines with J gene TRBJ2-7; TRBD1 might be the D (5 bases). Source: peripheral blood, taken on day 0 of AZD1222 vaccination. The TCR sequence derives from an adult in good health. The CDR3 DNA is TGTGCCAGACCTACCGACAGAACCTACGAGCAGTACTTC. This encodes CARPTDRTYEQYF.